This T cell receptor beta chain emerged from a study of blood T cell repertoires in COVID-19 (dated by TCRdb to the early 2020s). About the investigation overall: Samples from collaborators originated in the United States, Italy and Spain and spanned both the acute and convalescent phases of COVID-19. Subjects who had been exposed to COVID-19, were actively infected with it, or had recovered from it provided the deeply sampled blood TCRbeta repertoires that made up the dataset. HLA class I and class II types, where available, came from metadata supplied by the sample provider rather than from assay-based typing. The sample metadata nearly always contained a de-identified subject ID, COVID-19 status, age in years and sex. A freely available public database, intended as a resource for researchers studying the immune response to SARS-CoV-2, is where the repertoires were released. The prospective study material was composed of cDNA or gDNA derived from T cells, B-cell-depleted T cells, or PBMCs. The samples were drawn from the first 160 participants of the ongoing ImmuneRACE study and from 1,254 subjects provided by 6 global collaborators. The research as a whole found: Clinical and demographic metadata were provided uncurated, with the amount varying by source and participant.

The collaborating institutions used their own protocols to collect whole blood in K2EDTA tubes. For TCRbeta analysis, collaborators shipped samples in one of three forms: frozen whole blood, isolated PBMCs, or DNA extracted from either of those sample types. In regard to this clone: What this receptor recognizes is not known. Nothing much larger sits one base from this clone, and base qualities are not available.

TCRbeta CDR3 regions were amplified from genomic DNA by means of the immunoSEQ Assay, a bias-controlled multiplex PCR. The authors' pipeline ran thus. The number of nucleated cells in each sample was estimated by amplification of reference gene primers within the assay. To quantify the absolute abundance of each unique TCRbeta CDR3 rearrangement, sequence reads were collapsed and filtered. For each sample, productive Simpson clonality was calculated by taking the square root of Simpson's diversity index across productive rearrangements. TCRdb mirrors the immuneACCESS table, restricted to in-frame sequences. Some clones are absent from its copies; in checked studies, under half trace to an unresolved V gene, and the reason for the others is unknown. Clone size and V and J calls were adopted from that table, with D and trimming inferred from the DNA. The sample table lists 70,000 to 95,000 clones, 75% to 90% of them with a count of one. The ten largest clones represent about 1.6% of the sample.

Based on the germline V gene, the CDR1 and CDR2 sequences are MNHEY and SVGEGT. A distance of 15 bases separates the germline ends of V and J, which lose 1 base and 0 bases respectively. The CDR3 has 17 amino acids, counting the end cysteine and phenylalanine. This entry keeps only the CDR3 DNA: 51 bases, framed from base 1. Sequencing used peripheral blood. The chain is made from TRBV6-2 or TRBV6-3 and TRBJ1-1; 6 matching bases give a weak D call of TRBD1. This TCR was recovered from a human donor with active COVID-19. The donor label of this sample is uncertain. CDR3 loop: CASSYLGGRSMNTEAFF. The bases are TGTGCCAGCAGTTACTTGGGGGGGCGTTCAATGAACACTGAAGCTTTCTTT.